The 14 T cell receptor beta chains listed next were all sequenced from one sample in a study of blood T cells in healthy people across ages. Alongside a J-beta primer mix, a sample-barcoded 5' primer served in a second PCR lasting about 6 to 12 cycles. Each CDR3 protein is one row after TCRdb ran MiXCR on the 5' RACE reads. The data contain about 970,000 distinct CDR3 sequences, roughly 47% of them singletons. Sequencing was done on a sample of blood. The receptors here all came from a woman aged 55 to 70 in good health.

This chain joins TRBV20-1 and TRBJ2-1; D is perhaps TRBD1 or TRBD2 (5 bases each). V lost 4 bases to trimming and J lost 10 bases, with 20 bases between them. CDR3 size: 14 residues. The germline CDR1 and CDR2 sequences are DFQATT and SNEGSKA (reference sequence). CDR3 sequence: CSATGTPGSWEQFF. The CDR3 nucleotides are TGCAGTGCTACCGGGACCCCCGGATCTTGGGAGCAGTTCTTC.

The J gene is TRBJ1-5, the V gene TRBV4-1, with D possibly TRBD1 on 5 matching bases. This CDR3 comprises 14 residues. Germline CDR1 MGHRA, CDR2 YSYEKL. The V and J ends lost 6 bases and 3 bases respectively, with 12 bases between them. CDR3 in DNA: TGCGCCAGCAGTCGGACAAAGCCCAATCAGCCCCAGCATTTT. Translation gives CASSRTKPNQPQHF.

This clonotype was observed a handful of times. The chain uses TRBV5-1 and TRBJ2-1; 8 positions match TRBD2. Trimming cost V 7 bases and J 6 bases; bases outside gene matches: 6. The CDR3 extends over 13 amino acids. Looked up from germline, CDR1 is SGHRS and CDR2 is YFSETQ. The CDR3 sequence is CASEREYGNEQFF. In nucleotides, the CDR3 is TGCGCCAGCGAGCGGGAGTACGGCAATGAGCAGTTCTTC.

The table lists this clonotype with many counts. This chain uses TRBV4-1 with TRBJ2-7, with TRBD2 matching 8 bases. J lost 1 base, V lost 6 bases, and 5 bases had no gene match. Germline V lookup: CDR1 MGHRA, CDR2 YSYEKL. The CDR3 contains 14 residues. Here the CDR3 DNA reads TGCGCCAGCAGTCAAAGCGGGAGATCCTACGAGCAGTACTTC. Its protein product is CASSQSGRSYEQYF.

This chain joins TRBV7-9 and TRBJ2-7; tentatively, D is TRBD2 (6 bases). This CDR3 comprises 15 residues. CDR1 is SEHNR and CDR2 is FQNEAQ in the germline V gene (reference sequence). With 7 bases removed from V and 3 bases from J, the gap between germline ends came to 19 bases. CDR3 nucleotide sequence: TGTGCCAGCACCTCGGGGAGGAATTTGATCTACGAGCAGTACTTC. Translating gives CASTSGRNLIYEQYF.

Regarding this clonotype: Germline and junction disagree at one end, which may indicate a read error. The chain combines TRBV18 with TRBJ2-5; weak D call: TRBD1 (6 bases). Germline CDR1 KGHSH, CDR2 LQKENI. This CDR3 comprises 14 residues. CDR3 sequence (DNA): TGTGCCTGCTCACCGATGGACAGTCAAGAGACCCAGTACTTC. Its protein product is CACSPMDSQETQYF.

As for this clonotype: One end of the junction is discordant with germline, which a read error may explain. This chain joins TRBV29-1 and TRBJ2-1; 12 positions agree with TRBD2. CDR3 size: 14 residues. Germline CDR1 is SQVTM and CDR2 is ANQGSEA. DNA of the CDR3: TGCGGCGTTGCCGCGACTAGCGGGAGCCTTGAGCAGTTCTTC. Protein: CGVAATSGSLEQFF.

This clonotype was counted only a few times. The V gene is TRBV12-5, the J gene TRBJ2-7; D not resolved. The V end lost 6 bases, the J end lost 6 bases, and 15 bases lay between the germline ends. This CDR3 is 13 amino acids long. Germline-derived CDR1 and CDR2 are LGHNT and FRNRAP. The CDR3 spells CASGPSWFREQYF. The DNA for the CDR3 is TGTGCTAGTGGCCCCAGTTGGTTTCGCGAGCAGTACTTC.

V gene TRBV18 combines with J gene TRBJ1-5; D possibly corresponds to TRBD1 (5 bases). The CDR3 runs to 13 residues. Trimming shortened V by 5 bases and J by 7 bases, and 12 bases separated the two germline ends. Germline CDR1 is KGHSH and CDR2 is LQKENI. The CDR3 bases are TGTGCCAGCTCAACAGGTGGAAAGCAGCCCCAGCATTTT. Translated: CASSTGGKQPQHF.

The chain's CDR3 is CASSLTGLGHDEQFF. The CDR3, as DNA: TGCGCCAGCAGCTTGACGGGACTGGGGCATGATGAGCAGTTCTTC. The chain is built from TRBV5-1 and TRBJ2-1, with D perhaps TRBD2 (6 bases). V lost 1 base to trimming and J lost 8 bases, with 16 bases between them. The CDR3 spans 15 residues. Per germline, CDR1 SGHRS and CDR2 YFSETQ. The complete variable domain, with remaining parts taken from reference TRBV5-1 and TRBJ2-1, reads KAGVTQTPRYLIKTRGQQVTLSCSPISGHRSVSWYQQTPGQGLQFLFEYFSETQRNKGNFPGRFSGRQFSNSRSEMNVSTLELGDSALYLCASSLTGLGHDEQFFGPGTRLTVL.

The chain couples TRBV4-1 to TRBJ2-7, with 9 bases lining up with TRBD1. This CDR3 is built from 15 residues. From germline, CDR1 is MGHRA and CDR2 YSYEKL. Trimming cost V 4 bases and J 0 bases; bases outside gene matches: 4. In nucleotides, the CDR3 is TGCGCCAGCAGCCGGACGACAGGGGGCTCCTACGAGCAGTACTTC. It codes for CASSRTTGGSYEQYF.

This clonotype was counted between two and nine times. The chain recombines TRBV2 with TRBJ1-2; D not resolved. CDR3 size: 12 residues. Trimming removed 8 bases at V and 5 bases at J, with 12 bases between. CDR1 and CDR2 from the germline V gene are SNHLY and FYNNEI. The CDR3 loop is CASGQRVYGYTF. The DNA of the CDR3 is TGTGCCAGCGGCCAAAGGGTTTATGGCTACACCTTC.

The gene calls are TRBV12-3 or TRBV12-4 and TRBJ2-2, with D tentatively TRBD1 (6 bases). V gave up 5 bases and J gave up 0 bases, with 7 bases separating them. This CDR3 contains 14 residues. As DNA, the CDR3 is TGTGCCAGCAGTCAGGGGTCGAACACCGGGGAGCTGTTTTTT. It specifies CASSQGSNTGELFF.

The chain couples TRBV28 to TRBJ2-3; 7 nucleotides align to TRBD1. The CDR3 consists of 16 residues. Germline V CDR1 and CDR2: MDHEN, SYDVKM. J lost 0 bases, V lost 6 bases, and 9 bases had no gene match. The CDR3 reads CASRGSDRASTDTQYF. CDR3 coding DNA: TGTGCCAGCAGGGGATCCGACAGGGCTAGCACAGATACGCAGTATTTT.